The T cell receptor (beta chain) under discussion was sequenced for a study of metastatic and nonmetastatic thyroid tumors. Thyroid surgery had not been preceded by any treatment in any patient. Per the study methods: Clinicopathological groups differed in CDR3, with these differences serving to build a distant-metastasis classifier for papillary thyroid cancer. TCRdb re-analyzed the PCR reads using MiXCR. TCRdb, rather than the study authors, made the V and J calls. The data show roughly 20,000 clones, 28% seen once. The germline CDR1 and CDR2 sequences are SGHDN and FVKESK. There are 18 residues in the CDR3. V lost 4 bases, J lost 4 bases, and 12 bases stayed unmatched. The sample holds many counts of this clone. Its cognate antigen is unknown. Study results and caveats: Reportedly, malignant thyroid tumors had significantly higher TCR beta diversity than benign nodules, in blood and tumor.

V usage is TRBV14 and J usage is TRBJ2-6; 8 positions match TRBD2. Sequencing used tumor tissue. The sequence was obtained from a male donor with papillary thyroid cancer or a benign thyroid nodule (not recorded which). Some clones in this sample may be carry-over from other donors' samples. CDR3 region: CASSLIAGGQAGANVLTF. Written as DNA, the CDR3 is TGTGCCAGCAGCCTGATTGCGGGAGGTCAAGCAGGGGCCAACGTCCTGACTTTC. Complete variable domain (other parts from reference TRBV14 and TRBJ2-6): EAGVTQFPSHSVIEKGQTVTLRCDPISGHDNLYWYRRVMGKEIKFLLHFVKESKQDESGMPNNRFLAERTGGTYSTLKVQPAELEDSGVYFCASSLIAGGQAGANVLTFGAGSRLTVL.